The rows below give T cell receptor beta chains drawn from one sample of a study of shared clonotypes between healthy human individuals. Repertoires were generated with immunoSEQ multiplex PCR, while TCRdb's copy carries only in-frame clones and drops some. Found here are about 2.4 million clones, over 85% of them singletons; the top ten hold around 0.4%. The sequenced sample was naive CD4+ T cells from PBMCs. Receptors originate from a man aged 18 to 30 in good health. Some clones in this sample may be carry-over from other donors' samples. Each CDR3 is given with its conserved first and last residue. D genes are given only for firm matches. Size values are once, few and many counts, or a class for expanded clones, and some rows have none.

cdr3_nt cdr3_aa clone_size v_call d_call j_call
TGTGCCAGCAGCTTAGTTCCGTCGAACACTGAAGCTTTCTTT CASSLVPSNTEAFF NA TRBV7-3 NA TRBJ1-1
TGTGCCAGCAGCTTTAGACGGGAAACCTCCTACGAGCAGTACTTC CASSFRRETSYEQYF NA TRBV28 NA TRBJ2-7
TGTGCCAGCAGTTTGAGGGGGGAGACCCAGTACTTC CASSLRGETQYF once TRBV6-1 NA TRBJ2-5
TGCGCCAGCAGTGAGTCGGGACTAGCGGGAGAGATTGAGCAGTTCTTC CASSESGLAGEIEQFF NA TRBV10-1 TRBD2 TRBJ2-1
TGTGCCAGCAGCCTGGACAGGAACTACGAGCAGTACTTC CASSLDRNYEQYF NA TRBV6-1 TRBD1 TRBJ2-7
TGCGCCAGCAGTCGGGACAGGGGAGGCACTGAAGCTTTCTTT CASSRDRGGTEAFF few TRBV5-1 TRBD1 TRBJ1-1
TGTGCCAGCAGCTTAGTAGGAGGGCCGGCAGAAGCTTTCTTT CASSLVGGPAEAFF NA TRBV11-2 NA TRBJ1-1
TGTGCCAGCAGCCCCCGCGGGGGCTTATATGAAAAACTGTTTTTT CASSPRGGLYEKLFF NA TRBV7-9 NA TRBJ1-4
TGTGCCAGCAGCTTAGGTACAGGCGATACCTACGAGCAGTACTTC CASSLGTGDTYEQYF NA TRBV7-9 NA TRBJ2-7
TGTGCCAGCAGGAAAGATCGGGGACTAGCGACGCATGAGCAGTTCTTC CASRKDRGLATHEQFF NA TRBV7-8 TRBD2 TRBJ2-1
TGTGCCAGCAGCCCCCCCGGGGGAAGTACCTACGAGCAGTACTTC CASSPPGGSTYEQYF NA TRBV9 NA TRBJ2-7
TGCGCCAGCAGCTTGATCCTGGAGGGACAGGGCTCCTACGAGCAGTACTTC CASSLILEGQGSYEQYF once TRBV5-1 TRBD1 TRBJ2-7
TGTGCCAGCAGCCCGGGACTAGACTCCTACAATGAGCAGTTCTTC CASSPGLDSYNEQFF NA TRBV5-4 TRBD2 TRBJ2-1
TGTGCCAGCAGCTTTCTAGCGGGAGGGTACGAGCAGTACTTC CASSFLAGGYEQYF NA TRBV5-6 TRBD2 TRBJ2-7
TGCGCCAGCAGCGCGGCGGGGGGACTTCCCTACAATGAGCAGTTCTTC CASSAAGGLPYNEQFF NA TRBV5-1 TRBD2 TRBJ2-1
TGTGCCAGCAGCCCCCGAGGTGTTGATGGGGAGCAGTACTTC CASSPRGVDGEQYF NA TRBV14 NA TRBJ2-7
TGTGCCAGCTCAGCTAGCGGGGGCTCCTACGAGCAGTACTTC CASSASGGSYEQYF NA TRBV18 TRBD2 TRBJ2-7
TGTGCCAGCAGCTCAGGACTCTTAGAGACCCAGTACTTC CASSSGLLETQYF NA TRBV7-9 NA TRBJ2-5
TGTGCCAGCAGCCCCCAGGTCAAGCGGGGCTACAATGAGCAGTTCTTC CASSPQVKRGYNEQFF NA TRBV7-6 TRBD2 TRBJ2-1
TGTGCCAGCAGCTTAGTGCTCGCGGGGGGGGAGACCCAGTACTTC CASSLVLAGGETQYF once TRBV7-9 TRBD2 TRBJ2-5
TGTGCCAGCAGCAAGCGACAGGGTGGGGAGACCCAGTACTTC CASSKRQGGETQYF NA TRBV5-6 TRBD1 TRBJ2-5
TGCGCCAGCAGCCAAGGAGTAGGGGCCTCTGGAAACACCATATATTTT CASSQGVGASGNTIYF NA TRBV4-1 NA TRBJ1-3
TGTGCCAGCAGCGTGTCCCCTAACTATGGCTACACCTTC CASSVSPNYGYTF NA TRBV9 NA TRBJ1-2
TGCGCCAGCAGCCCGAGGGTAGACAGGAACTATGGCTACACCTTC CASSPRVDRNYGYTF NA TRBV5-1 NA TRBJ1-2
TGTGCCAGCAAAACTAGCGTGTACGAGCAGTACTTC CASKTSVYEQYF NA TRBV28 TRBD2 TRBJ2-7
TGTGCCAGCTCCGCCGGGACAGGGGCGGCGAACACTGAAGCTTTCTTT CASSAGTGAANTEAFF NA TRBV18 TRBD1 TRBJ1-1
TGTGCCAGCAGTCACACCTACCGGGGGCGAGGTGGGAATGAGCAGTTCTTC CASSHTYRGRGGNEQFF NA TRBV11-2 NA TRBJ2-1
TGTGCCAGCAGCGTAGATGCAGGGAATACCTATGGCTACACCTTC CASSVDAGNTYGYTF NA TRBV9 NA TRBJ1-2
TGTGCCGTACAGGGGAACTATAATTCACCCCTCCACTTT CAVQGNYNSPLHF NA TRBV28 TRBD1 TRBJ1-6
TGTGCCAGCAGTCCCGCCGGCGGGACACTCGAGCAGTACTTC CASSPAGGTLEQYF NA TRBV27 NA TRBJ2-7
TGTGCCAGCTCACCATTCACGCGGGAGGGCCCCTACGAGCAGTACTTC CASSPFTREGPYEQYF once TRBV18 TRBD2 TRBJ2-7
TGTGCCAGCAGCTTAGTCGGGGGATCCGGAAACACCATATATTTT CASSLVGGSGNTIYF few TRBV11-2 NA TRBJ1-3
TGTGCCAGCAGCTTAGGTTCAAGCGGGAGGGCAAAAGAGACCCAGTACTTC CASSLGSSGRAKETQYF NA TRBV7-9 TRBD2 TRBJ2-5
TGTGCCAGCAGCACCCGGCCGGATGCCTACAATGAGCAGTTCTTC CASSTRPDAYNEQFF NA TRBV11-2 NA TRBJ2-1
TGTGCCAGCAGTTTTAGGGCAGTTCGGAATTCACCCCTCCACTTT CASSFRAVRNSPLHF NA TRBV27 NA TRBJ1-6
TGTGCCAGCAGCTTAGGGCGCGGGGGGGGCTCCTACAATGAGCAGTTCTTC CASSLGRGGGSYNEQFF NA TRBV7-9 TRBD2 TRBJ2-1
TGTGCCAGCAGCTCCCAGGCCGGCCGGGGCGGGGAGCTGTTTTTT CASSSQAGRGGELFF NA TRBV7-2 NA TRBJ2-2
TGTGCCAGCAGCGTAGATACAGTTCAGCCCCAGCATTTT CASSVDTVQPQHF NA TRBV9 NA TRBJ1-5
TGTGCCACCCATATGGTCCCTGGAAACACCATATATTTT CATHMVPGNTIYF NA TRBV6-1 NA TRBJ1-3
TGTGCCAGCAGCCAGTGGGGGACCGGGGAGCTGTTTTTT CASSQWGTGELFF once TRBV7-3 NA TRBJ2-2
TGTGCCAGCAATTTGGCCAGCAGCTCCTACAATGAGCAGTTCTTC CASNLASSSYNEQFF NA TRBV7-3 NA TRBJ2-1
TGTGCCAGCAGCTTAGTATTGCAGGGCACCACAGATACGCAGTATTTT CASSLVLQGTTDTQYF NA TRBV7-2 NA TRBJ2-3
TGTGCCATCAGTCCAACTACGAGACAGGGCCCAGGTGGCTACACCTTC CAISPTTRQGPGGYTF NA TRBV10-3 TRBD1 TRBJ1-2
TGTGCCAGCAGCCCCCGCGAACGCGGGACACAGTTCTTC CASSPRERGTQFF NA TRBV6-5 NA TRBJ2-1
TGTGCCAGTAGTGCCGGGACAGGGGGACCTGGAAACACCATATATTTT CASSAGTGGPGNTIYF NA TRBV19 TRBD1 TRBJ1-3